This T cell receptor beta chain comes out of a study of T cells after yellow fever vaccination. In its sample, this clonotype was seen many times. MiXCR, run by TCRdb on the 5' RACE reads, gives a single entry per CDR3 protein. In the table there are about 310,000 distinct CDR3 sequences, more than 3% of which are singletons. The sample here was PBMCs, taken on the day of the yellow fever booster vaccination. The receptor comes from a man younger than 35 who received the YFV17D yellow fever vaccine.

The CDR3 DNA reads TGTGCCAGTAGTATCGGGACAGCCTACAATGAGCAGTTCTTC. This codes for CASSIGTAYNEQFF. V gene TRBV19 combines with J gene TRBJ2-1; 7 bases map to TRBD1. Germline loops: CDR1 LNHDA, CDR2 SQIVND (reference sequence). The V segment lost 3 bases and the J segment 2 bases; nucleotides outside the gene matches: 1. The length of the CDR3 is 14 residues.